The sequence of this TCR beta chain was determined in a study of T cell repertoires in cytomegalovirus infection. Regarding this clonotype: Its cognate antigen is unknown.

V shed 6 bases and J 7 bases; nucleotides not matched to a gene: 11. Per the germline V gene, CDR1 is MDHEN and CDR2 is SYDVKM. The CDR3 runs 16 residues. Each CDR3 protein gets one entry after TCRdb re-called the reads with MiXCR. This table has roughly 920,000 distinct CDR3 sequences, roughly 31% appearing once. This receptor was taken from a human donor in good health (CMV status not recorded). Some clones in this sample may be carry-over from other donors' samples. The genes are TRBV28 and TRBJ2-1; 11 bases agree with TRBD2. This sample comprised cultured CD8+ T cells from PBMCs, obtained from culture after CMV antigen stimulation. CDR3: CASSSEIAGGENEQFF. The DNA of the CDR3 is TGTGCCAGCAGCTCTGAAATAGCGGGGGGGGAGAATGAGCAGTTCTTC.